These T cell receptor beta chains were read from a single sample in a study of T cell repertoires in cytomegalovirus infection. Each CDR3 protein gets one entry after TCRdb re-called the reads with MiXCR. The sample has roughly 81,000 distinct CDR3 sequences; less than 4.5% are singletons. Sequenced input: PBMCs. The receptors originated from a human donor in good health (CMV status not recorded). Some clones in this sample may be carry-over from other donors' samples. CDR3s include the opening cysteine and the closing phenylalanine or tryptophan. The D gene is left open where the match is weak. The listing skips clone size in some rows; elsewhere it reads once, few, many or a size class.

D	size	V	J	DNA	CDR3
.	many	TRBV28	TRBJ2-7	TGTGCCAGCACCGCGGACCGAACCACCTACGAGCAGTACTTC	CASTADRTTYEQYF
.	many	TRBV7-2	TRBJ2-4	TGTGCCAGCAGCTTATATCTCGGGGTAGGAGGCAAAAACATTCAGTACTTC	CASSLYLGVGGKNIQYF
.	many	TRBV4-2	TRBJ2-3	TGTGCCAGCAGCCAAGCTAGGAATACGCAGTATTTT	CASSQARNTQYF
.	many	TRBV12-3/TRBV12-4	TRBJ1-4	TGTGCCAGCAGTCTCTCGGGGGTTGAAAAACTGTTTTTT	CASSLSGVEKLFF
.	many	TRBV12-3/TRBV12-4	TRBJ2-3	TGTGCCAGCAGCCAACCCCGAAGGGGAAGCACAGATACGCAGTATTTT	CASSQPRRGSTDTQYF
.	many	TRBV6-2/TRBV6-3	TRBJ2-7	TGTGCCAGCAGTCGATGGGACCTCCGTTACTCCTACGAGCAGTACTTC	CASSRWDLRYSYEQYF
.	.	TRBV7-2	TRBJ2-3	TGTGCCAGCAGCTTAGTCCACGGGGCAGTTACGCAGTATTTT	CASSLVHGAVTQYF
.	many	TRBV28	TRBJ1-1	TGTGCCAGCAGTTTGGAAGACCCGATTTCTGAAGCTTTCTTT	CASSLEDPISEAFF
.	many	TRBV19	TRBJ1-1	TGTGCCAGTAGCACTCAATCGTCGTCGAACACTGAAGCTTTCTTT	CASSTQSSSNTEAFF
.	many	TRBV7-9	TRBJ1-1	TGTGCCAGCAGCTTAGGATGGAGGGAGACCACTGAAGCTTTCTTT	CASSLGWRETTEAFF
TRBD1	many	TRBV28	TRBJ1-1	TGTGCCAGCAGTCCATGGGCATCCGGGACAGTGAACACTGAAGCTTTCTTT	CASSPWASGTVNTEAFF
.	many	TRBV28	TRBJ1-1	TGTGCCAGCAGTGGCCGGGATTTGAGGGGGAACGCTGAAGCTTTCTTT	CASSGRDLRGNAEAFF
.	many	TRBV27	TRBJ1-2	TGTGCCAGCAGTTCTAAGCTTCGGTCCTATGGCTACACCTTC	CASSSKLRSYGYTF
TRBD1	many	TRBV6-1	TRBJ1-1	TGTGCCAGCAGTCCGGACAGGGGCAGGACTGAAGCTTTCTTT	CASSPDRGRTEAFF
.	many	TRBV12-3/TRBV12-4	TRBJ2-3	TGTGCCAGCAGCCCCGGGGAATTCACAGATACGCAGTATTTT	CASSPGEFTDTQYF
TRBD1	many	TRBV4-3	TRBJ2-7	TGCGCCAGCAGCCATGGGACAGGTGGTAGTTACGAGCAGTACTTC	CASSHGTGGSYEQYF
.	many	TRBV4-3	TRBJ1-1	TGCGCCAGCAGCCAAGATATTTTGGGGTGGAATGAAGCTTTCTTT	CASSQDILGWNEAFF
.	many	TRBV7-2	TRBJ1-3	TGTGCCAGCAGCTTAGACCGGGGAAACACCATATATTTT	CASSLDRGNTIYF
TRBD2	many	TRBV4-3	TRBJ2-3	TGCGCCAGCAGCCAAGATGGGCCGACTAGCGGGGGGGCAGCAGATACGCAGTATTTT	CASSQDGPTSGGAADTQYF
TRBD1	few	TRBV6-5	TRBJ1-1	TGTGCCAGCAGTTACTCGGGACAGTTGAACACTGAAGCTTTCTTT	CASSYSGQLNTEAFF
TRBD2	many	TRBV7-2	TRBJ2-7	TGTGCCAGCAGCTCCCCCGCGGCGGGGGGGTTCTACGAGCAGTACTTC	CASSSPAAGGFYEQYF
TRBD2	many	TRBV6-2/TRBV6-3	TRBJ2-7	TGTGCCAGCAGTTACAATTGGGGGCTAGCGGGGGGACCAGCCGCCCCCTGGGAGCAGTACTTC	CASSYNWGLAGGPAAPWEQYF
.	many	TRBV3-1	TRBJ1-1	TGTGCCAGCAGCCAATTCATAACGGGACCCAACACTGAAGCTTTCTTT	CASSQFITGPNTEAFF
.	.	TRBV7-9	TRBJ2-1	TGTGCCAGCAGCCGAACGGAGGCAGCAACCGACCATGAGCAGTTCTTC	CASSRTEAATDHEQFF
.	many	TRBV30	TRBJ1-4	TGTGCCTGGAAATCGACCCAGACTAATGAAAAACTGTTTTTT	CAWKSTQTNEKLFF
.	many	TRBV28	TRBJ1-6	TGTGCCAGCAGTAGCAGGGTAATGAGGCACAATTCACCCCTCCACTTT	CASSSRVMRHNSPLHF
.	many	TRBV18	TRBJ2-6	TGTGCCAGCTCACCTACAATCTCTGGGGCCAACGTCCTGACTTTC	CASSPTISGANVLTF
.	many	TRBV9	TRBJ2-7	TGTGCCAGCATCCGAGTCCCGAGTACAGACGCCTCCTACGAGCAGTACTTC	CASIRVPSTDASYEQYF
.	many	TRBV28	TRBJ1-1	TGTGCCAGCGTACGGGCAGGGGAGAGGGGAACTGAAGCTTTCTTT	CASVRAGERGTEAFF
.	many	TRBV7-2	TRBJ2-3	TGTGCCAGCAGCTTGGCCCGGGGTGATACGCAGTATTTT	CASSLARGDTQYF
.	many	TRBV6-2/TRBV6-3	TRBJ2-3	TGTGCCAGCAGGCCGACTACCACCGATACGCAGTATTTT	CASRPTTTDTQYF
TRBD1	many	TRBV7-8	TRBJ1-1	TGTGCCAGCAGCTTAGCGTGGGGACAGGTTGAAGCTTTCTTT	CASSLAWGQVEAFF
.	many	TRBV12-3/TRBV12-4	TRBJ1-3	TGTGCCAGCAGTCTCCACAGTCGCTCTGGAAACACCATATATTTT	CASSLHSRSGNTIYF
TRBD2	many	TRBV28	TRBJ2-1	TGTGCCAGCAGTTTTATCGGGGAGGGCTACAATGAGCAGTTCTTC	CASSFIGEGYNEQFF
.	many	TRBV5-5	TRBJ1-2	TGTGCCAGCAGCTTAGGGTGGGAGCTCTTCTATGGCTACACCTTC	CASSLGWELFYGYTF
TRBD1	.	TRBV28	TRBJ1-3	TGTGCCAGCACCGAGACAGGGACTGGAAACACCATATATTTT	CASTETGTGNTIYF
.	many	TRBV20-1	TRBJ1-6	TGCAGTGCTAGAGAGGAGGGCAGGGGATCCTATAATTCACCCCTCCACTTT	CSAREEGRGSYNSPLHF
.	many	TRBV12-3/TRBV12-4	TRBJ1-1	TGTGCCAGCAGTTTAATTGACACTGAAGCTTTCTTT	CASSLIDTEAFF
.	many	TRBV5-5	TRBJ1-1	TGTGCCAGCAGCTTTTCTTACAGGGAGATGTACACTGAAGCTTTCTTT	CASSFSYREMYTEAFF
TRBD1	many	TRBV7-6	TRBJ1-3	TGTGCCAGCAGCCCAGACAGGGGCGACTCTGGAAACACCATATATTTT	CASSPDRGDSGNTIYF
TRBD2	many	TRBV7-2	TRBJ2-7	TGTGCCAGCAGCTTAGACTTCGCGGGGGGTGAGCAGTACTTC	CASSLDFAGGEQYF
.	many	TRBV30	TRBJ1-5	TGTGCCTGGAGTGCAGGGTGGACACAGCCCCAGCATTTT	CAWSAGWTQPQHF
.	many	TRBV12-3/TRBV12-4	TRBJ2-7	TGTGCCAGCAGTTTACGGTCGGGGAACGCACGCAGTTCCTACGAGCAGTACTTC	CASSLRSGNARSSYEQYF
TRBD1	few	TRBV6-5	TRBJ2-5	TGTGCCAGCAGTTACCTCGACAGGGTAGGAGAGACCCAGTACTTC	CASSYLDRVGETQYF
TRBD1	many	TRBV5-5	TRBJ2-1	TGTGCCAGCAGCTTCTTGGGACAGGGTACCTACAATGAGCAGTTCTTC	CASSFLGQGTYNEQFF
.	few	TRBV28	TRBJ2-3	TGTGCCAGCAGTTCCACGGGGACTGAGACGGGCCCAGATACGCAGTATTTT	CASSSTGTETGPDTQYF
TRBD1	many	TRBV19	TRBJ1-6	TGTGCCAGTAGTACGAACAGGGGTGCGAGGTCCTATAATTCACCCCTCCACTTT	CASSTNRGARSYNSPLHF
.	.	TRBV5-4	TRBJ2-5	TGTGCCAGCAGCTTGTCACAAGAGACCCAGTACTTC	CASSLSQETQYF
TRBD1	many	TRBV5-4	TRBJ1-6	TGTGCCAGCAGCTTACTGGACAGGGCGGATTCACCCCTCCACTTT	CASSLLDRADSPLHF
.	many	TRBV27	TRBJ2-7	TGTGCCAGCAGCAGAAATACCGGGACAAAGCAGTACTTC	CASSRNTGTKQYF
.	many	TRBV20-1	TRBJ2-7	TGCAGTGCTAGTCTGGGGGCGACCTACGAGCAGTACTTC	CSASLGATYEQYF
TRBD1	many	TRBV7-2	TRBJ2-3	TGTGCCAGCAGCCCGGGACAGGGGTCAGATACGCAGTATTTT	CASSPGQGSDTQYF
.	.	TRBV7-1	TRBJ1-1	TGTGCCAGCACCAAGGGAAATGAAGCTTTCTTT	CASTKGNEAFF
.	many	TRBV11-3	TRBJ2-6	TGTGCCAGCAGCCCCTCCGGGGCCGGGGCCAACGTCCTGACTTTC	CASSPSGAGANVLTF
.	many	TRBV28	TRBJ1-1	TGTGCCAGCCATTTTTCGGGCAGCGATGAAGCTTTCTTT	CASHFSGSDEAFF